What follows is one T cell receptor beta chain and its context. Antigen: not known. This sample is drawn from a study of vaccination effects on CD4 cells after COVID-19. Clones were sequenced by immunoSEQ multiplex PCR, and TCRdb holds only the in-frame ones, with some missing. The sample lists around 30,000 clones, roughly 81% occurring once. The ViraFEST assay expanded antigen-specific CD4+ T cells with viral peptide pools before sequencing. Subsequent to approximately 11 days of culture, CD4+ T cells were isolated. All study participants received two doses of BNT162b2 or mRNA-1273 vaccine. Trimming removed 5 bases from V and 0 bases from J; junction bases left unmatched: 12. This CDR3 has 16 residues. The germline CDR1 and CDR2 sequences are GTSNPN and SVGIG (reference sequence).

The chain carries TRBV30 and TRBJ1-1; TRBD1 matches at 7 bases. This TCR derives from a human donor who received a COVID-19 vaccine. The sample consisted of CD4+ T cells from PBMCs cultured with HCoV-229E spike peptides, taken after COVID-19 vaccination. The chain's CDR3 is CAWGLRTGFMNTEAFF. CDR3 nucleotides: TGTGCCTGGGGACTAAGGACAGGTTTTATGAACACTGAAGCTTTCTTT.